This T cell receptor beta chain originates from a study of CD8 T cells in Susac syndrome. Patients with Susac syndrome met diagnostic criteria that were recently defined for definite or probable disease. V was pared by 3 bases and J by 8 bases, with 13 bases of the junction left unmatched. CDR3 size: 15 residues. Germline V gives CDR1 SGDLS, CDR2 YYNGEE. Random hexamers served to reverse transcribe roughly 0.5 to 1 ug RNA. Across 54 Vbeta and 13 Jbeta, TCR beta CDR3 was amplified with immunoSEQ multiplex PCR. TCRdb redid the calling of the immunoSEQ multiplex PCR reads with MiXCR, one entry per CDR3 protein. The profile shows around 230,000 distinct CDR3 sequences, 90% to 96% of them singletons.

The source is a human donor with Susac syndrome. This chain links TRBV9 with TRBJ1-2; 7 bases map to TRBD1. The source material was CD4+ T cells from PBMCs. CDR3 sequence (DNA): TGTGCCAGCAGCGCAGGAGGGGGGCAGGGGGACGGCTACACCTTC. Protein product: CASSAGGGQGDGYTF.